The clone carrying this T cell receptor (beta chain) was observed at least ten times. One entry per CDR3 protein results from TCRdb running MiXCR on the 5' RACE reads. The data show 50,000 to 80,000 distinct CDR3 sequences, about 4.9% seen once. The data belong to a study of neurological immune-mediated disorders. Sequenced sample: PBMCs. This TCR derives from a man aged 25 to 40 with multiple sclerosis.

The CDR3 DNA reads as TGTGCCAGCAGCGTACGAGGGACGGGGGAAGAGACCCAGTACTTC. This encodes CASSVRGTGEETQYF. The chain carries TRBV9 and TRBJ2-5, with D possibly matching TRBD2 (6 bases). The V and J ends lost 1 base and 3 bases respectively, with 13 bases between them. The CDR3 is 15 residues long. Germline V CDR1 and CDR2: SGDLS, YYNGEE.